Following are 25 T cell receptor beta chains from one sample sequenced in a study of blood T cell repertoires in COVID-19. Assay: immunoSEQ multiplex PCR; the TCRdb copy retains only in-frame clones and omits some. This sample yields around 260,000 clones, of which approximately 92% are seen a single time; around 2.5% belongs to the top ten. Source material: peripheral blood. The receptors here all came from a person aged 18 to 35 with COVID-19, enrolled during active disease.

The rearrangement uses TRBV19 and TRBJ2-1; TRBD1 matches at 9 bases. The CDR3 sequence is 13 residues long. J gave up 12 bases and V 11 bases, and 14 bases lay outside the gene matches. CDR1 and CDR2 (germline): LNHDA, SQIVND (reference sequence). CDR3 amino acids: CAVGSGTGSRQFF. Here the CDR3 DNA reads TGTGCCGTAGGATCCGGGACAGGGAGTCGGCAGTTCTTC.

The genes are TRBV24-1 and TRBJ1-1, with a possible D match to TRBD1 (6 bases). V was shortened by 5 bases and J by 3 bases, with 15 bases between the two germline ends. Germline V gene data show CDR1 as KGHDR and CDR2 as SFDVKD. The CDR3 length is 15 residues. CDR3 DNA: TGTGCCACCAGTGGAACAGGGAAAGGGGACACTGAAGCTTTCTTT. It encodes CATSGTGKGDTEAFF.

This sequence joins TRBV7-8 and TRBJ2-4; 13 bases align to TRBD2. From germline, CDR1 is SGHVS and CDR2 FQNEAQ. The trim removed 5 bases at V and 3 bases at J, leaving 1 base unmatched. The CDR3 spans 15 residues. The CDR3 sequence: CASSGLAGVKNIQYF. The CDR3 DNA reads as TGTGCCAGCAGCGGACTAGCGGGGGTCAAAAACATTCAGTACTTC.

This clone turned up a few times. CDR3 amino acids: CSVLNRDTQYF. CDR3 in DNA: TGCAGCGTACTAAATAGGGATACGCAGTATTTT. The J gene is TRBJ2-3, the V gene TRBV29-1; no clear D. This CDR3 has 11 amino acids. The ends were cut back, 6 bases at V and 6 bases at J, with 10 bases in the middle. Germline-derived CDR1 and CDR2 are SQVTM and ANQGSEA.

The V gene is TRBV29-1, the J gene TRBJ1-2; no reliable D call. Germline CDR1 SQVTM, CDR2 ANQGSEA. Trimming took off 4 bases at V and 5 bases at J, with 14 bases between the two ends. The CDR3 sequence is 13 residues long. The CDR3: CSVAPAEPYGYTF. The CDR3 bases are TGCAGCGTTGCTCCGGCGGAACCATATGGCTACACCTTC.

The chain carries TRBV2 and TRBJ2-7, with D perhaps TRBD2 (5 bases). The CDR3 runs 14 residues. Germline V gene lookup returns CDR1 SNHLY and CDR2 FYNNEI. Trimming stripped 3 bases from V and 4 bases from J, with 13 bases between. DNA of the CDR3: TGTGCCAGCAGTGAGGACTCCCCATTATACGAGCAGTACTTC. Encoded protein: CASSEDSPLYEQYF. Variable domain in full (rest from reference TRBV2 and TRBJ2-7): EPEVTQTPSHQVTQMGQEVILRCVPISNHLYFYWYRQILGQKVEFLVSFYNNEISEKSEIFDDQFSVERPDGSNFTLKIRSTKLEDSAMYFCASSEDSPLYEQYFGPGTRLTVT.

This chain connects TRBV7-2 to TRBJ2-1; 12 positions agree with TRBD2. CDR3 length: 16 residues. The J segment lost 3 bases and the V segment lost 5 bases, leaving 5 bases of the junction unmatched. Germline-derived CDR1 and CDR2 are SGHTA and FQGNSA. In DNA, the CDR3 is TGTGCCAGCAGCCCTGGGACTAGCGGGTACTACAATGAGCAGTTCTTC. This encodes CASSPGTSGYYNEQFF.

The chain uses TRBV15 and TRBJ1-2; no clear D. Germline V gene data show CDR1 as LNHNV and CDR2 as YYDKDF (reference sequence). The CDR3 sequence is 16 residues long. Trimming pared 0 bases from V and 7 bases from J, leaving 18 bases between. DNA for the CDR3: TGTGCCACCAGCAGAGATCTGGCAGTCGCCCGGGTTGGCTACACCTTC. Its protein is CATSRDLAVARVGYTF.

The genes are TRBV4-2 and TRBJ2-5; D perhaps matches TRBD2 (5 bases). V lost 1 base and J 5 bases, leaving 11 bases between the germline ends. Germline loops: CDR1 LGHNA, CDR2 YNFKEQ. The CDR3 is 14 residues long. CDR3 sequence (DNA): TGTGCCAGCAGCCAAGTCGGGAAGTGGGAGACCCAGTACTTC. This gives the protein CASSQVGKWETQYF.

With respect to this clone: The sample contains more than one DNA sequence encoding this CDR3. The gene calls are TRBV7-2 and TRBJ2-7; no clear D. The V and J ends lost 5 bases and 1 base respectively, with 3 bases between them. CDR1 SGHTA and CDR2 FQGNSA come from the germline V gene. The CDR3 contains 11 residues. CDR3 protein: CASSPSYEQYF. CDR3 DNA sequence: TGTGCCAGCAGCCCTTCCTACGAGCAGTACTTC.

This chain joins TRBV10-3 and TRBJ2-1, with 9 bases that match TRBD2. V lost 8 bases, J lost 9 bases, and 8 bases stayed unmatched. Germline CDR1 is ENHRY and CDR2 is SYGVKD. This CDR3 region has 13 residues. Here the CDR3 DNA reads TGTGCCATCGAGGCTAGCGGGAAGGGTGAGCAGTTCTTC. It translates to CAIEASGKGEQFF.

This clone came up a few times. The chain uses TRBV5-1 and TRBJ2-2; TRBD1 might be the D (6 bases). Germline values: CDR1 SGHRS, CDR2 YFSETQ. CDR3 length: 15 amino acids. The V and J ends lost 0 bases and 5 bases respectively, with 11 bases between them. The CDR3 spells CASSLATGGTGELFF. DNA for the CDR3: TGCGCCAGCAGCTTGGCGACAGGAGGTACCGGGGAGCTGTTTTTT.

This rearrangement joins TRBV5-4 to TRBJ1-2; a weak D match, TRBD1 (5 bases). V was pared by 0 bases and J by 3 bases, with 9 bases between. There are 14 residues in the CDR3. Looked up from germline, CDR1 is SGHNT and CDR2 is YYREEE (reference sequence). The CDR3 DNA reads TGTGCCAGCAGCTTGGATGGGGGGGACTATGGCTACACCTTC. Translation gives CASSLDGGDYGYTF.

The chain couples TRBV27 to TRBJ2-1, with D unresolved. This CDR3 is built from 13 residues. Germline CDR1 is MNHEY and CDR2 is SMNVEV (reference sequence). V lost 3 bases, J lost 4 bases, and 7 bases lay in between. The CDR3, as DNA: TGTGCCAGCAGTTTGCCTAGTTACAATGAGCAGTTCTTC. Its protein is CASSLPSYNEQFF.

This clone was recorded once. This rearrangement joins TRBV6-2 or TRBV6-3 to TRBJ1-1, with 9 bases lining up with TRBD1. CDR1 and CDR2 (germline): MNHEY, SVGEGT. The CDR3 runs 14 residues. The junction had 6 bases not matched to a gene; V was cut back by 5 bases and J by 5 bases. CDR3 sequence (DNA): TGTGCCAGCAGTCCACAGGGGGCAACGACTGAAGCTTTCTTT. Its protein product is CASSPQGATTEAFF.

This clone was counted only a few times. The chain has TRBV9 and TRBJ1-2, with 9 positions matching TRBD1. The V and J ends lost 3 bases and 4 bases, in that order; junction bases with no gene match: 1. Germline assignment: CDR1 SGDLS and CDR2 YYNGEE. CDR3 size: 13 residues. The CDR3 bases are TGTGCCAGCAGCGCACAGGGGGCCTATGGCTACACCTTC. Its translation is CASSAQGAYGYTF.

This clone was seen once. The gene calls are TRBV19 and TRBJ1-6, with 7 bases aligning to TRBD1. V gave up 7 bases and J gave up 6 bases; unmatched junction bases: 9. CDR3 length: 15 residues. Germline V gene sequence: CDR1 LNHDA, CDR2 SQIVND (reference sequence). The CDR3 sequence: CASNLGQEINSPLHF. CDR3 DNA: TGTGCCAGTAATCTAGGACAGGAGATTAATTCACCCCTCCACTTT.

This chain uses TRBV4-1 with TRBJ1-1; D might be TRBD1 (6 bases). The length of the CDR3 is 14 residues. Trimming removed 0 bases at V and 11 bases at J, with 16 bases between. CDR1 is MGHRA and CDR2 is YSYEKL in the germline V gene. Here the CDR3 DNA reads TGCGCCAGCAGCCAAGACGCAACAGGGCTGTCGGCTTTCTTT. As protein: CASSQDATGLSAFF.

The chain has TRBV27 and TRBJ2-3; D is uncertain. The germline V gene encodes CDR1 MNHEY and CDR2 SMNVEV (reference sequence). Trimming pared 8 bases from V and 2 bases from J, leaving 14 bases between. There are 14 residues in the CDR3. The CDR3 nucleotides are TGTGCCAGCCAATCCCAGGTTGACACAGATACGCAGTATTTT. Amino acids: CASQSQVDTDTQYF.

The rearrangement uses TRBV6-6 and TRBJ2-6, with 11 bases matching TRBD1. Per germline, CDR1 MNHNY and CDR2 SVGAGI (reference sequence). The CDR3 loop spans 18 amino acids. The ends lost 5 bases at V and 0 bases at J; junction bases unmatched: 6. CDR3 bases: TGTGCCAGCAGTCCCGGGACAGGGGGGAGCTCTGGGGCCAACGTCCTGACTTTC. This encodes CASSPGTGGSSGANVLTF.

This sequence joins TRBV6-6 and TRBJ2-3; 10 positions agree with TRBD1. Per germline, CDR1 MNHNY and CDR2 SVGAGI (reference sequence). The CDR3 is made up of 16 amino acids. After removal of 4 bases from V and 4 bases from J, the junction contained 8 bases not matched to a gene. CDR3 in amino acids: CASSSLGTGVSDTQYF. CDR3 coding DNA: TGTGCCAGCAGTTCCCTCGGGACAGGGGTTTCAGATACGCAGTATTTT.

V gene TRBV10-3 combines with J gene TRBJ2-7; D uncertain. Germline V gives CDR1 ENHRY, CDR2 SYGVKD. There are 11 residues in the CDR3. Trimming left V 2 bases short and J 4 bases short, with 3 bases between. The CDR3 DNA sequence: TGTGCCATCAGTGAGGAGTACGAGCAGTACTTC. This codes for CAISEEYEQYF.

This chain links TRBV27 with TRBJ1-2; 9 bases fit TRBD1. This CDR3 is 15 amino acids long. With 4 bases clipped from V and 5 bases from J, the junction kept 8 bases outside the gene matches. The V gene's germline CDR1 is MNHEY and CDR2 SMNVEV (reference sequence). CDR3: CASSSRQGGGYGYTF. The CDR3 DNA is TGTGCCAGCAGTTCCCGACAGGGGGGAGGGTATGGCTACACCTTC.

The chain joins TRBV25-1 to TRBJ1-1; 7 bases align to TRBD1. Germline CDR1 is MGHDK and CDR2 is SYGVNS. The CDR3 contains 13 residues. J gave up 3 bases and V 7 bases, and 5 bases lay outside the gene matches. The CDR3 loop reads CASKMGQHTEAFF. In nucleotides, the CDR3 is TGTGCCAGCAAGATGGGACAGCACACTGAAGCTTTCTTT.

The chain uses TRBV2 and TRBJ1-5; D unclear. Per germline, CDR1 SNHLY and CDR2 FYNNEI. There are 15 residues in the CDR3. V was shortened by 1 base and J by 0 bases, with 7 bases between the two germline ends. The CDR3 DNA reads TGTGCCAGCAGTGAAGACAGACCTAGCAATCAGCCCCAGCATTTT. Its translation: CASSEDRPSNQPQHF.